These T cell receptor beta chains were read from a single sample in a study of blood T cell repertoires in COVID-19. Clones were sequenced by immunoSEQ multiplex PCR, and TCRdb holds only the in-frame ones, with some missing. The sample includes 200,000 to 250,000 clones, about nine tenths of them seen just once. Sequencing used PBMCs or T cells enriched from blood (not recorded which). The receptors shown here come from a woman aged 45 to 65 in a cohort exposed to, infected with or recovered from COVID-19 (not recorded which). Each CDR3 is given with its conserved first and last residue. A D gene is named only where the DNA matches it firmly. Clone size appears in some rows only: once, few, many, or a class for an expanded clone.

clone_size	d_call	j_call	v_call	cdr3_aa	cdr3_nt
.	TRBD1	TRBJ2-3	TRBV6-6	CATGRGPGDTQYF	TGTGCCACGGGCAGGGGGCCCGGAGATACGCAGTATTTT
.	TRBD1	TRBJ1-5	TRBV10-2	CASSDGTGWSNQPQHF	TGCGCCAGCAGTGATGGGACAGGGTGGAGCAATCAGCCCCAGCATTTT
.	.	TRBJ2-7	TRBV6-2/TRBV6-3	CASSLGTDYEQYF	TGTGCCAGCAGTTTAGGGACTGACTACGAGCAGTACTTC
.	.	TRBJ2-7	TRBV5-4	CASSLVSRGPYEQYF	TGTGCCAGCAGCTTGGTATCCAGGGGCCCTTACGAGCAGTACTTC
once	TRBD1	TRBJ1-5	TRBV30	CAWRTKGQGVNQPQHF	TGTGCCTGGAGAACCAAAGGACAGGGAGTCAATCAGCCCCAGCATTTT
.	TRBD2	TRBJ2-7	TRBV11-2	CASSLGAAGGPIYEQYF	TGTGCCAGCAGCTTAGGGGCAGCGGGGGGGCCTATATACGAGCAGTACTTC
once	TRBD2	TRBJ2-1	TRBV28	CASSQSAGGKFF	TGTGCCAGCAGTCAATCAGCGGGGGGGAAGTTCTTC
.	.	TRBJ1-1	TRBV10-3	CAIRRGDQGTEAFF	TGTGCCATCAGGCGGGGGGACCAGGGCACTGAAGCTTTCTTT
.	TRBD1	TRBJ2-6	TRBV6-2/TRBV6-3	CASSYGTGGSGANVLTF	TGTGCCAGCAGTTACGGGACAGGGGGCTCTGGGGCCAACGTCCTGACTTTC
.	TRBD1	TRBJ1-2	TRBV7-9	CASSDTDRVFYGYTF	TGTGCCAGCAGTGATACGGACAGGGTTTTTTATGGCTACACCTTC
.	.	TRBJ1-1	TRBV5-1	CASSLNRVDTEAFF	TGCGCCAGCAGCTTGAACAGGGTGGACACTGAAGCTTTCTTT
.	.	TRBJ2-7	TRBV2	CASSVGSGPSYEQYF	TGTGCCAGCAGTGTTGGCAGTGGGCCTTCCTACGAGCAGTACTTC
few	TRBD1	TRBJ1-5	TRBV7-9	CASSQGGRRGQPQHF	TGTGCCAGCAGCCAAGGGGGCCGGAGGGGTCAGCCCCAGCATTTT
once	.	TRBJ2-2	TRBV9	CASSVATPFKLNTGELFF	TGTGCCAGCAGCGTAGCTACCCCTTTCAAACTGAACACCGGGGAGCTGTTTTTT
.	.	TRBJ2-5	TRBV6-1	CASSEMSKETQYF	TGTGCCAGCAGTGAAATGAGTAAAGAGACCCAGTACTTC
.	TRBD1	TRBJ1-5	TRBV27	CASRDITGDGQPQHF	TGTGCCAGCAGAGACATAACAGGGGATGGACAGCCCCAGCATTTT